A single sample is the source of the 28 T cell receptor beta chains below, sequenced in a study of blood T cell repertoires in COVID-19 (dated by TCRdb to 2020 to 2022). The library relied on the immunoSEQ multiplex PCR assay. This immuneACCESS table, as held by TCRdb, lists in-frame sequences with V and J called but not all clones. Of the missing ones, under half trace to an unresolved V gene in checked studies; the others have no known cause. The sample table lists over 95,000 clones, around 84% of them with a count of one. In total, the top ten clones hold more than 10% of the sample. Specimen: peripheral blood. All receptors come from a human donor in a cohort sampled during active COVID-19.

The CDR3 DNA follows: TGTGCCAGCAGGGAGGGACAGGGGGGTGCTGGCTACACCTTC. Its protein is CASREGQGGAGYTF. V and J are TRBV2 and TRBJ1-2, with TRBD1 matching over 11 bases. After removal of 6 bases from V and 7 bases from J, the junction contained 7 bases not matched to a gene. Germline CDR1 SNHLY, CDR2 FYNNEI. This CDR3 is 14 amino acids long. Drawing the rest from reference TRBV2 and TRBJ1-2, the complete variable domain is EPEVTQTPSHQVTQMGQEVILRCVPISNHLYFYWYRQILGQKVEFLVSFYNNEISEKSEIFDDQFSVERPDGSNFTLKIRSTKLEDSAMYFCASREGQGGAGYTFGSGTRLTVV.

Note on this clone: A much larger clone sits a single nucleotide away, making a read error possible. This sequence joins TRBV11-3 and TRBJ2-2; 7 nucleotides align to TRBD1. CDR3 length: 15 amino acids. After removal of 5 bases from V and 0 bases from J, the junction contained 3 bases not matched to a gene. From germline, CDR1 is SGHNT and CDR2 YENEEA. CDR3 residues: CASSLGTANTGELFF. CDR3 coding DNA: TGTGCCAGCAGCCTCGGGACAGCGAACACCGGGGAGCTGTTTTTT. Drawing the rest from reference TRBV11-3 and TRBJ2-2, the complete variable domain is EAGVVQSPRYKIIEKKQPVAFWCNPISGHNTLYWYLQNLGQGPELLIRYENEEAVDDSQLPKDRFSAERLKGVDSTLKIQPAELGDSAVYLCASSLGTANTGELFFGEGSRLTVL.

The CDR3 loop reads CASSLSGGYGEQFF. CDR3 sequence (DNA): TGTGCCAGCAGCTTGAGCGGGGGGTATGGTGAGCAGTTCTTC. This rearrangement joins TRBV7-2 to TRBJ2-1; 9 bases agree with TRBD2. The CDR3 totals 14 residues. V dropped 3 bases and J dropped 9; count of bases not matched to a gene: 6. Germline lookup yields CDR1 SGHTA and CDR2 FQGNSA. The full variable domain, rest sourced from reference TRBV7-2 and TRBJ2-1, is GAGVSQSPSNKVTEKGKDVELRCDPISGHTALYWYRQSLGQGLEFLIYFQGNSAPDKSGLPSDRFSAERTGGSVSTLTIQRTQQEDSAVYLCASSLSGGYGEQFFGPGTRLTVL.

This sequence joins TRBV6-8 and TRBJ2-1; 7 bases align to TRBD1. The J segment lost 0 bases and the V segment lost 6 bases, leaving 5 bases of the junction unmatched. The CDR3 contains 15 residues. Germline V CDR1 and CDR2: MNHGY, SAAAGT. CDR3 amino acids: CASRGGPSSYNEQFF. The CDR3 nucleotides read TGTGCCAGCAGAGGGGGCCCTAGCTCCTACAATGAGCAGTTCTTC.

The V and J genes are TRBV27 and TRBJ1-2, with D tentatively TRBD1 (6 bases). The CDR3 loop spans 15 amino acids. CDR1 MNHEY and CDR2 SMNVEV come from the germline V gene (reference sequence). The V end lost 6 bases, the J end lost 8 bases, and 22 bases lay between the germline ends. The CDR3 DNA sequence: TGTGCCAGCAGACTCAACGGACAGCAGGTTGTCGGCTACACCTTC. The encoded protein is CASRLNGQQVVGYTF.

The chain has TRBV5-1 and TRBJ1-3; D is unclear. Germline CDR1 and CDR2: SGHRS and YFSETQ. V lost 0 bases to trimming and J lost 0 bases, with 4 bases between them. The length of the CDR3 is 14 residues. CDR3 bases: TGCGCCAGCAGCTTGGACAGCTCTGGAAACACCATATATTTT. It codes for CASSLDSSGNTIYF.

Written as DNA, the CDR3 is TGCGCCAGCAGGCCGGACACAGGGGACAATTCACCCCTCCACTTT. This gives the protein CASRPDTGDNSPLHF. The chain has TRBV5-1 and TRBJ1-6; 7 positions match TRBD1. The length of the CDR3 is 15 residues. Losses at the gene ends were 5 bases for V and 7 bases for J; bases not matched to a gene: 9. Germline V lookup: CDR1 SGHRS, CDR2 YFSETQ.

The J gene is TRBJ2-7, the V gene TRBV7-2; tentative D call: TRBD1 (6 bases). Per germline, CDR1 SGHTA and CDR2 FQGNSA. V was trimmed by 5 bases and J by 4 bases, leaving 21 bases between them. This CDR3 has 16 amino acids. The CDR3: CASSPRRDIRTYEQYF. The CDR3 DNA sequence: TGTGCCAGCAGCCCCCGCAGGGACATACGGACGTACGAGCAGTACTTC.

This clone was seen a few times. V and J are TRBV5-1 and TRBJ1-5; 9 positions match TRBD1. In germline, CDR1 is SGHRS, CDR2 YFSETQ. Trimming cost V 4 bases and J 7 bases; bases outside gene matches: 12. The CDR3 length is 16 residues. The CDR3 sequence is CASSPGAGTGRQPQHF. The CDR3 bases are TGCGCCAGCAGCCCCGGAGCCGGGACAGGGAGGCAGCCCCAGCATTTT.

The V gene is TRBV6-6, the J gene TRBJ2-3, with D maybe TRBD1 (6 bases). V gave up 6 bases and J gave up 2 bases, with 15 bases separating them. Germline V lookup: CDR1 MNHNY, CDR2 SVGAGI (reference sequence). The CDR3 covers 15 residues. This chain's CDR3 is CASRPDRTFTDTQYF. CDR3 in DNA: TGTGCCAGCAGACCCGACAGGACCTTCACAGATACGCAGTATTTT.

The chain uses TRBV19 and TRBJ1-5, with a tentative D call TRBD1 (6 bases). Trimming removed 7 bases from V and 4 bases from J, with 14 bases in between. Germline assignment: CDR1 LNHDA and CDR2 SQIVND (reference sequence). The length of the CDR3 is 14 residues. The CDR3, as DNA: TGTGCCAGTACCCTTAGGACAGAGAATCAGCCCCAGCATTTT. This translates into CASTLRTENQPQHF.

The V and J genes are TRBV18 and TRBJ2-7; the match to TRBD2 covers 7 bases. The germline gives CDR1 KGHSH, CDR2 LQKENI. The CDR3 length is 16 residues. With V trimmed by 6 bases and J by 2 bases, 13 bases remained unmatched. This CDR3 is CASSRRGGAQTYEQYF. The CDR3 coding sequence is TGTGCCAGCTCCCGCCGGGGAGGGGCACAGACCTACGAGCAGTACTTC.

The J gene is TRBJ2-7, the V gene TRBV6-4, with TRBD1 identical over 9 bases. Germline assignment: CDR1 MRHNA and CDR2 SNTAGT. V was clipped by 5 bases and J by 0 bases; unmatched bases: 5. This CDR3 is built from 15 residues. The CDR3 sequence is CASSSGTGISYEQYF. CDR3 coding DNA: TGTGCCAGCAGTTCCGGGACAGGGATCTCCTACGAGCAGTACTTC.

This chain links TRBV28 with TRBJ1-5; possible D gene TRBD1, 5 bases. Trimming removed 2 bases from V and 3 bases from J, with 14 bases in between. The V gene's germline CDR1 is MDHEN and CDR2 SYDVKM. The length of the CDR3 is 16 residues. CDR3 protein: CASSLRPGHYNQPQHF. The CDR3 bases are TGTGCCAGCAGTTTACGGCCAGGGCATTACAATCAGCCCCAGCATTTT.

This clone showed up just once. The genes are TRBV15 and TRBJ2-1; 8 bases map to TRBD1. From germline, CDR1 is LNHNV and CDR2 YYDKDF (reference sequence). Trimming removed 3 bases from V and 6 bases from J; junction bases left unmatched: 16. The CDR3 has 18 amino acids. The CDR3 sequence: CATSRDLSTGVSLNEQFF. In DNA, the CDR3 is TGTGCCACCAGCAGGGACCTTTCGACAGGGGTCTCCCTCAATGAGCAGTTCTTC.

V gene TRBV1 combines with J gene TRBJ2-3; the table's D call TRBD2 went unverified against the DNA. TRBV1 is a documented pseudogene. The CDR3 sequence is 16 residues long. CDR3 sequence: CTSSQTAGGLTDTQYF. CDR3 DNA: TGCACCAGCAGCCAAACAGCGGGGGGGCTCACAGATACGCAGTATTTT.

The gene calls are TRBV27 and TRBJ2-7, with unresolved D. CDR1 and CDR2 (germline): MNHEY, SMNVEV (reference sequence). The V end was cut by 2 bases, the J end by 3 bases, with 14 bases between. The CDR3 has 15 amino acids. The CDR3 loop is CASSLSFRLGYEQYF. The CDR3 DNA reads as TGTGCCAGCAGTTTAAGTTTCAGGTTGGGCTACGAGCAGTACTTC.

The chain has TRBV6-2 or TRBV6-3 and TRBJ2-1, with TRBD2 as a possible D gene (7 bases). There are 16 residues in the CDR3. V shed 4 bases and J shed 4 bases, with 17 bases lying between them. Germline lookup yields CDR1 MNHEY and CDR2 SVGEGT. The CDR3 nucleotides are TGTGCCAGCAGTTTGGGGCGGGGGCCGGTTTACAATGAGCAGTTCTTC. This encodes CASSLGRGPVYNEQFF.

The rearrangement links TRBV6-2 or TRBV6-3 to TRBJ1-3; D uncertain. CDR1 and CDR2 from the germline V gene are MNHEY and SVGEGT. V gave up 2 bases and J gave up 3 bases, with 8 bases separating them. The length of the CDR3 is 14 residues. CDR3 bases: TGTGCCAGCAGTTACCTGGGCTATGGAAACACCATATATTTT. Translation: CASSYLGYGNTIYF.

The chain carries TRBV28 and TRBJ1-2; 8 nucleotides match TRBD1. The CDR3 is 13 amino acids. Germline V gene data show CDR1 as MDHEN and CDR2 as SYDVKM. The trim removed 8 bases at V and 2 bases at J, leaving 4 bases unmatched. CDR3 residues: CASDRTGNYGYTF. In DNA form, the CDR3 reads TGTGCCAGCGATAGGACAGGGAACTATGGCTACACCTTC.

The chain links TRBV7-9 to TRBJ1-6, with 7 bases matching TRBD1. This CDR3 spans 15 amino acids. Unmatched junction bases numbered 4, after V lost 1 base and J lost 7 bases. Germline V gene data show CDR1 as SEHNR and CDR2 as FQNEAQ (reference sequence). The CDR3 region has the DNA TGTGCCAGCAGCTTAGATCTAGGGGGCAATTCACCCCTCCACTTT. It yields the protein CASSLDLGGNSPLHF.

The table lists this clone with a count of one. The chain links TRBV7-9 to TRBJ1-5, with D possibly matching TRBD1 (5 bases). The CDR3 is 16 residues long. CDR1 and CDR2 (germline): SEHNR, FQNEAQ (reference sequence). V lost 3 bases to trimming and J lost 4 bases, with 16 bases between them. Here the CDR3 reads CASSFEAGWGNQPQHF. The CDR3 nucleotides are TGTGCCAGCAGCTTCGAGGCAGGGTGGGGAAATCAGCCCCAGCATTTT.

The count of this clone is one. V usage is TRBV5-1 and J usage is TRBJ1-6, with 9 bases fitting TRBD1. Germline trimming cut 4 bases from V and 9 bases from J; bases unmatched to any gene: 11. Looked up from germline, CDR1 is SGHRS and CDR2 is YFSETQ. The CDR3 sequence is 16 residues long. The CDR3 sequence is CASSPGQGRGSSPLHF. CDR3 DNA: TGCGCCAGCAGCCCGGGACAGGGAAGAGGGAGTTCACCCCTCCACTTT.

Here the CDR3 reads CASSLLGLARGEQFF. The CDR3 nucleotides are TGTGCCAGCAGTTTATTGGGGCTTGCGCGGGGTGAGCAGTTCTTC. The chain joins TRBV27 to TRBJ2-1; tentative D call: TRBD2 (6 bases). This CDR3 has 15 amino acids. The V gene lost 1 base and the J gene lost 9 bases, with 16 bases spanning the gap. Germline CDR1 MNHEY, CDR2 SMNVEV (reference sequence).

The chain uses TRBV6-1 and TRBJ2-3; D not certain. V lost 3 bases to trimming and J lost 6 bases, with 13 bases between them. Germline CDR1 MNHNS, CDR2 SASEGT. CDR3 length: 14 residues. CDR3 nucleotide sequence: TGTGCCAGCAGTGACGTAGCACCCGGGGATACGCAGTATTTT. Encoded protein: CASSDVAPGDTQYF.

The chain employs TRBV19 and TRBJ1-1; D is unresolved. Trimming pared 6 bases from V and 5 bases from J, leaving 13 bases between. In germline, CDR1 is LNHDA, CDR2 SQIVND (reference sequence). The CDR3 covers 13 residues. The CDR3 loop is CASSEVVWTEAFF. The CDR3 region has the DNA TGTGCCAGTAGCGAGGTGGTTTGGACTGAAGCTTTCTTT.

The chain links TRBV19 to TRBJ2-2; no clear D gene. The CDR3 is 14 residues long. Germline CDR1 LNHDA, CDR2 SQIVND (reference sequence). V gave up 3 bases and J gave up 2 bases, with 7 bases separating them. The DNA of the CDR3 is TGTGCCAGTAGTATCGGTCTTAACACCGGGGAGCTGTTTTTT. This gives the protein CASSIGLNTGELFF.

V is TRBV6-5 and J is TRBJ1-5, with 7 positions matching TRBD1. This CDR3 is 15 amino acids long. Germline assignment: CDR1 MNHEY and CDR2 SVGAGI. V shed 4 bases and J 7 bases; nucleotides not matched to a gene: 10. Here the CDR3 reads CASSSRQGTLQPQHF. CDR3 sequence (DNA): TGTGCCAGCAGTTCCCGACAGGGCACCCTCCAGCCCCAGCATTTT.